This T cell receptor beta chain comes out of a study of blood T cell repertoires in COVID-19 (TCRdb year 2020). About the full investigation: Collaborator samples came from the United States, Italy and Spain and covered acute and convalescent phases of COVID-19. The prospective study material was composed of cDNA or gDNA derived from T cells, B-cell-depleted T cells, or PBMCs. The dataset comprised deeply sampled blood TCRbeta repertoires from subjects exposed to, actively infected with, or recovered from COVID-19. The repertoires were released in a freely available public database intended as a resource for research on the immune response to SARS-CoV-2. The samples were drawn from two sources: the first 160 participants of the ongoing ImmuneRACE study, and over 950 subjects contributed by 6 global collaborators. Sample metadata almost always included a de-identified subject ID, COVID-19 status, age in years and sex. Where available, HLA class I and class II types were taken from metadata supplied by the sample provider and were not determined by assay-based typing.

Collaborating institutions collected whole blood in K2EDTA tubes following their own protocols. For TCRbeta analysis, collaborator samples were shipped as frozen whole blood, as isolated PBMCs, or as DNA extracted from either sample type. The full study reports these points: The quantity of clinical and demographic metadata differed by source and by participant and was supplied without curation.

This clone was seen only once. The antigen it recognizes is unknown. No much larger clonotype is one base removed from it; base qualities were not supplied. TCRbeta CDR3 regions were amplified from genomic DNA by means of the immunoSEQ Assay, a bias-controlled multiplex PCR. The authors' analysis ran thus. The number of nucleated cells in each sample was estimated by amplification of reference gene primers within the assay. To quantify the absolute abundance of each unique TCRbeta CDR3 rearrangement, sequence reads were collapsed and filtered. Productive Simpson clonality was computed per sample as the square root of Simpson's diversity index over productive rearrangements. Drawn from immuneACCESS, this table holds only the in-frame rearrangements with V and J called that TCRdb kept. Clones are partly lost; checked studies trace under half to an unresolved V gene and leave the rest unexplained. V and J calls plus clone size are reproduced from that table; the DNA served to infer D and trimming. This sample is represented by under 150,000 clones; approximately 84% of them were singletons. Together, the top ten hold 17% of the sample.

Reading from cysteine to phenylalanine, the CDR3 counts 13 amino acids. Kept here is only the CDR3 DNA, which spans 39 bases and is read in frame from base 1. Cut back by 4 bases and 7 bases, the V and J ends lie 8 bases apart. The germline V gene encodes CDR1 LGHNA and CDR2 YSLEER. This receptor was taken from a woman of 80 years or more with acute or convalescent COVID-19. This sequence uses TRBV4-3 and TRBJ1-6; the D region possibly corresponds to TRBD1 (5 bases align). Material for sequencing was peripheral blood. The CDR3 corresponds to CASSRQRNSPLHF. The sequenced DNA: TGCGCCAGCAGCCGACAGAGAAATTCACCCCTCCACTTT.